The T cell receptor beta chain under discussion was sequenced for a study of monozygotic twins with cystic fibrosis. Study-wide points: Monozygotic CF twins shared more identical nucleotide clonotypes than unrelated patients. In this small cohort, shared CDR3 numbers showed no association with age, concordance or disease severity. V usage most resembled the co-twin in 13 of 16 pairs.

Trimming removed 6 bases at V and 0 bases at J, with 12 bases between. Germline CDR1 MGHRA, CDR2 YSYEKL. The CDR3 runs 15 residues. To note about this clone: The antigen is undetermined.

The method was immunoSEQ multiplex PCR; TCRdb's version includes in-frame clones alone and lacks a portion of them. The sample consists of 13,000 to 15,000 clones, 85% to 90% of them appearing once. The V call is TRBV4-1, the J call TRBJ1-5; D uncertain. The receptor was isolated from a boy between 10 and 17 years old with cystic fibrosis. The sequenced material came from blood. CDR3 region: CASRAGEYSNQPQHF. The CDR3 DNA follows: TGCGCCAGCAGGGCCGGAGAGTATAGCAATCAGCCCCAGCATTTT.